The following is a T cell receptor beta chain sequence with its context. No antigen is known for it. This table comes from immunoSEQ multiplex PCR, and its TCRdb copy is limited to in-frame clones, with some not included. The sample carries 100,000 to 150,000 clones, about nine tenths recorded once. The data derive from a study of T cell responses to AZD1222 COVID-19 vaccine. Study-wide results and limits: Most donors were white British, females outnumbered males, and clonal diversity was possibly underestimated. The study reported that nearly half of spike-specific TCRs target unmutated variant regions.

Trimming pared 2 bases from V and 8 bases from J, leaving 15 bases between. The length of the CDR3 is 14 residues. Germline CDR1 is LNHDA and CDR2 is SQIVND (reference sequence). The clonotype was recovered from an adult in good health. The chain links TRBV19 to TRBJ1-2; D ambiguous. The sequencing used peripheral blood, collected on day 0 of AZD1222 vaccination. The CDR3 spells CASSIRLMRAGYTF. The CDR3 DNA reads as TGTGCCAGTAGTATAAGGTTGATGCGAGCCGGCTACACCTTC.